The next 2 T cell receptor beta chains were all read from a single sample in a study of cytomegalovirus exposure and HLA in healthy donors. Amplification used 60 Vbeta primers and 13 Jbeta primers. The data were produced by immunoSEQ multiplex PCR, yet TCRdb's version contains in-frame clones alone and is incomplete. The data hold 69,000 or so clones, with roughly 68% observed a single time. Sequencing was done on a sample of PBMCs. The receptors were gathered from a woman in her sixties in good health and CMV-seropositive.

The chain is built from TRBV29-1 and TRBJ1-1; D remains ambiguous. V lost 1 base, J lost 0 bases, and 6 bases lay in between. The CDR3 is made up of 13 amino acids. The germline V gene has CDR1 SQVTM and CDR2 ANQGSEA. DNA for the CDR3: TGCAGCGTTGAAGCAGGTCTGAACACTGAAGCTTTCTTT. Amino acid sequence: CSVEAGLNTEAFF.

The J gene is TRBJ1-1, the V gene TRBV6-4, with a weak D call TRBD1 (5 bases). The CDR3 is made up of 15 amino acids. V dropped 3 bases and J dropped 4 bases, with 15 bases sitting between them. Germline assignment: CDR1 MRHNA and CDR2 SNTAGT. Here the CDR3 DNA reads TGTGCCAGCAGTGAACGGGGGGGTTCGAGCACTGAAGCTTTCTTT. Its protein product is CASSERGGSSTEAFF.